A selection of T cell receptor beta chains follows, all from one sample in a study of CD8+CD57+ T cells in acquired aplastic anemia. TCRdb redid the calling of the reads with MiXCR, one entry per CDR3 protein. The data hold some 92,000 distinct CDR3 sequences, with approximately 73% observed a single time. Sequencing used sorted CD4+, CD8+, or CD8+CD57+ T cells (not recorded which) from PBMCs. Every receptor here comes from a human donor with aplastic anemia. Each CDR3 is given with its conserved first and last residue. The order of the fields is clone size, V gene, D gene, J gene, CDR3 DNA, CDR3 protein. D genes are given only for firm matches. Size is stated for part of the rows, as once, few or many counts, or as a class when the clone is expanded.

clone_size: few; v_call: TRBV2; d_call: TRBD1; j_call: TRBJ1-2; cdr3_nt: TGTGCCAGCCAGGCGGGACAGCTCTATGGCTACACCTTC; cdr3_aa: CASQAGQLYGYTF
clone_size: .; v_call: TRBV4-3; d_call: TRBD1; j_call: TRBJ2-5; cdr3_nt: TGCGCCAGCAGCCAAGATAGGACAGGGCGGGAGACCCAGTACTTC; cdr3_aa: CASSQDRTGRETQYF
clone_size: .; v_call: TRBV7-2; d_call: .; j_call: TRBJ2-7; cdr3_nt: TGTGCCAGCAGCTTAGCGGGGGGACCGAGCTACGAGCAGTACTTC; cdr3_aa: CASSLAGGPSYEQYF
clone_size: once; v_call: TRBV7-6; d_call: .; j_call: TRBJ2-7; cdr3_nt: TGTGCCAGCAGCTCTAGGGGAAAAGGAGAGCAGTACTTC; cdr3_aa: CASSSRGKGEQYF
clone_size: .; v_call: TRBV20-1; d_call: .; j_call: TRBJ1-4; cdr3_nt: TGCAGTGCCCGGGAAGGATCTGAAAAACTGTTTTTT; cdr3_aa: CSAREGSEKLFF
clone_size: few; v_call: TRBV19; d_call: .; j_call: TRBJ2-5; cdr3_nt: TGTGCCAGCAGGGTTCTGGAGACCCAGTACTTC; cdr3_aa: CASRVLETQYF
clone_size: .; v_call: TRBV20-1; d_call: TRBD1; j_call: TRBJ1-2; cdr3_nt: TGCAGTGCAGACCGGGACAGGGGAGCGGGAGGCTACACCTTC; cdr3_aa: CSADRDRGAGGYTF
clone_size: .; v_call: TRBV7-9; d_call: TRBD1; j_call: TRBJ1-1; cdr3_nt: TGTGCCAGCAGCTATGGACAGGGTACCACTGAAGCTTTCTTT; cdr3_aa: CASSYGQGTTEAFF
clone_size: .; v_call: TRBV10-3; d_call: TRBD2; j_call: TRBJ2-1; cdr3_nt: TGTACCATCAGTGCATCTAGCGGGGAATACAATGAGCAGTTCTTC; cdr3_aa: CTISASSGEYNEQFF
clone_size: .; v_call: TRBV2; d_call: .; j_call: TRBJ2-7; cdr3_nt: TGTGCCAGCAGCGTAGCCGATCAGGGCCACGAGCAGTACTTC; cdr3_aa: CASSVADQGHEQYF
clone_size: .; v_call: TRBV20-1; d_call: TRBD1; j_call: TRBJ1-1; cdr3_nt: TGCAGTGCTGGACAGGGCTTAGACGCTGAAGCTTTCTTT; cdr3_aa: CSAGQGLDAEAFF
clone_size: medium-sized; v_call: TRBV6-5; d_call: .; j_call: TRBJ1-2; cdr3_nt: TGTGCCAGCAGTTACGGGACGTATGGCTACACCTTC; cdr3_aa: CASSYGTYGYTF
clone_size: .; v_call: TRBV5-1; d_call: .; j_call: TRBJ1-4; cdr3_nt: TGCGCCAGCAGCTTGGATCCGCTGGGGCTTGAAAAACTGTCTTTT; cdr3_aa: CASSLDPLGLEKLSF
clone_size: .; v_call: TRBV29-1; d_call: TRBD1; j_call: TRBJ2-7; cdr3_nt: TGCAGCGTGGGACAGGGGGACGAGCAGTACTTC; cdr3_aa: CSVGQGDEQYF
clone_size: .; v_call: TRBV20-1; d_call: .; j_call: TRBJ1-3; cdr3_nt: TGCAGTGCTCCTCTGGGGGACACCATATATTTT; cdr3_aa: CSAPLGDTIYF
clone_size: .; v_call: TRBV7-8; d_call: .; j_call: TRBJ1-2; cdr3_nt: TGTGCCAGCAGCATGGGGCAGTTGTATGGCTACACCTTC; cdr3_aa: CASSMGQLYGYTF
clone_size: few; v_call: TRBV20-1; d_call: TRBD2; j_call: TRBJ2-1; cdr3_nt: TGCAGTGCTAGGGTCGAGCGGGATTGGGGTGAGCAGTTCTTC; cdr3_aa: CSARVERDWGEQFF
clone_size: .; v_call: TRBV10-1; d_call: TRBD2; j_call: TRBJ2-1; cdr3_nt: TGCGCCAGCAGCCCCGGGACTAGCGGGAACAATGAGCAGTTCTTC; cdr3_aa: CASSPGTSGNNEQFF
clone_size: .; v_call: TRBV9; d_call: TRBD1; j_call: TRBJ1-6; cdr3_nt: TGTGCCAGCAGCCAAGAGGACAGGGGGTCTTCACCCCTCCACTTT; cdr3_aa: CASSQEDRGSSPLHF
clone_size: .; v_call: TRBV7-1; d_call: .; j_call: TRBJ2-4; cdr3_nt: TGTGCCAGCAGCTCCGCCACGGCACAGTTAGCCAAAAACATTCAGTACTTC; cdr3_aa: CASSSATAQLAKNIQYF
clone_size: .; v_call: TRBV2; d_call: .; j_call: TRBJ2-5; cdr3_nt: TGTGCCAGCATTTGGCAAATCCAAGAGACCCAGTACTTC; cdr3_aa: CASIWQIQETQYF
clone_size: .; v_call: TRBV12-3/TRBV12-4; d_call: .; j_call: TRBJ1-1; cdr3_nt: TGTGCCAGCAGTAGCTTCCGACAATCTGAAGCTTTCTTT; cdr3_aa: CASSSFRQSEAFF
clone_size: .; v_call: TRBV29-1; d_call: .; j_call: TRBJ1-2; cdr3_nt: TGCAGCGTGAGACCCACCGATGGCTACACCTTC; cdr3_aa: CSVRPTDGYTF
clone_size: .; v_call: TRBV2; d_call: .; j_call: TRBJ2-3; cdr3_nt: TGTGCCAGCAGTGTTTTGTCGGGTAGAGGCACAGATACGCAGTATTTT; cdr3_aa: CASSVLSGRGTDTQYF
clone_size: .; v_call: TRBV13; d_call: .; j_call: TRBJ2-3; cdr3_nt: TGTGCCAGCAGCTTAGCGGTAAGGCGGAGCACAGATACGCAGTATTTT; cdr3_aa: CASSLAVRRSTDTQYF
clone_size: .; v_call: TRBV7-2; d_call: .; j_call: TRBJ2-5; cdr3_nt: TGTGCCAGCAGCTTAGGCGCCGAGACCCAGTACTTC; cdr3_aa: CASSLGAETQYF
clone_size: .; v_call: TRBV15; d_call: .; j_call: TRBJ2-3; cdr3_nt: TGTGCCACCGAGAAAGACACGACGGGCGCAGATACGCAGTATTTT; cdr3_aa: CATEKDTTGADTQYF
clone_size: .; v_call: TRBV20-1; d_call: .; j_call: TRBJ2-3; cdr3_nt: TGCAGTGCCGTACGAACTAGCACAGATACGCAGTATTTT; cdr3_aa: CSAVRTSTDTQYF